The present entry profiles one T cell receptor (beta chain) with its context. The V gene lost 5 bases and the J gene lost 4 bases, with 20 bases spanning the gap. Germline V gene sequence: CDR1 SGHTA, CDR2 FQGNSA. The CDR3 runs to 16 residues. TCRdb keeps only in-frame clones here, not all; method: immunoSEQ multiplex PCR. Counted here are around 60,000 clones, approximately 92% occurring once; the ten biggest clones make up about 12%. This record comes from a study of OX40 agonist ivuxolimab in advanced cancers. On the study more broadly: Three patients responded partially, comprising one with hepatocellular carcinoma and two with cutaneous melanoma.

This rearrangement joins TRBV7-2 to TRBJ2-5; D possibly corresponds to TRBD2 (6 bases). This receptor was obtained from an adult with an advanced solid tumor such as melanoma, head and neck, liver or kidney cancer. Here the sequenced sample was CD4+ or CD8+ T cells sorted from blood, taken in a trial of the OX40 agonist ivuxolimab. The chain's CDR3 is CASSPSGLAGPETQYF. CDR3 bases: TGTGCCAGCAGCCCCAGCGGGCTAGCAGGCCCAGAGACCCAGTACTTC.